These 26 T cell receptor beta chains share one sample of origin, sequenced in a study of blood T cell repertoires in COVID-19. The assay was immunoSEQ multiplex PCR, and TCRdb's table has in-frame clones only and misses some. The sample carries tens of thousands of clones, 88% recorded once. The sample was peripheral blood. These receptor sequences come from an older woman with COVID-19, enrolled during active disease.

The chain is built from TRBV13 and TRBJ1-1; possibly TRBD1 for D (6 bases). The CDR3 is 16 amino acids. The V end lost 0 bases, the J end lost 6 bases, and 17 bases lay between the germline ends. Germline lookup yields CDR1 PRHDT and CDR2 FYEKMQ (reference sequence). The CDR3 DNA is TGTGCCAGCAGCTTAGGCCTGCGGGGGCGGGTTCCTGAAGCTTTCTTT. Translation gives CASSLGLRGRVPEAFF. The whole variable domain, filled in from reference TRBV13 and TRBJ1-1, reads AAGVIQSPRHLIKEKRETATLKCYPIPRHDTVYWYQQGPGQDPQFLISFYEKMQSDKGSIPDRFSAQQFSDYHSELNMSSLELGDSALYFCASSLGLRGRVPEAFFGQGTRLTVV.

This clone was observed once. DNA for the CDR3: TGTGCCAGCAGCCCGAATCCTATAGCCTCTCAGCCCCAGCATTTT. This sequence encodes CASSPNPIASQPQHF. The chain uses TRBV7-2 and TRBJ1-5; no reliable D call. Germline values: CDR1 SGHTA, CDR2 FQGNSA. The CDR3 spans 15 residues. The V gene lost 5 bases and the J gene lost 6 bases, with 17 bases spanning the gap.

This clone came up once. The rearrangement uses TRBV4-1 and TRBJ2-1, with a weak D call TRBD1 (5 bases). CDR3 length: 14 amino acids. V gave up 4 bases and J gave up 12 bases, with 19 bases separating them. Germline CDR1 MGHRA, CDR2 YSYEKL. The CDR3 region has the DNA TGCGCCAGCAGCCCCCAGGGCTCCTTGGGCTCGCAGTTCTTC. This codes for CASSPQGSLGSQFF.

The rearrangement uses TRBV4-1 and TRBJ2-2; possible D gene TRBD1, 6 bases. The germline gives CDR1 MGHRA, CDR2 YSYEKL. The CDR3 length is 14 residues. The V end was cut by 4 bases, the J end by 3 bases, with 9 bases between. The CDR3 loop reads CASSLQGYTGELFF. In DNA form, the CDR3 reads TGCGCCAGCAGCCTTCAGGGGTACACCGGGGAGCTGTTTTTT.

The chain couples TRBV21-1 to TRBJ2-2; the table gives TRBD2 as D, unverified against the DNA. TRBV21-1 corresponds to a pseudogene. The CDR3 is made up of 15 amino acids. CDR3 nucleotide sequence: TGTGCCAGCAGCGTCCAGCGGGGGACCACCGGGGAGCTGTTTTTT. It yields the protein CASSVQRGTTGELFF.

The chain joins TRBV6-5 to TRBJ1-2; 10 nucleotides line up with TRBD1. V shed 6 bases and J 10 bases; nucleotides not matched to a gene: 14. Germline-derived CDR1 and CDR2 are MNHEY and SVGAGI. The CDR3 spans 15 residues. CDR3 bases: TGTGCCAGCAGCCGATCAGGGGACAGGGGCTTCGTCTACACCTTC. Amino acid sequence: CASSRSGDRGFVYTF.

This chain links TRBV4-2 with TRBJ2-2, with D unclear. Per germline, CDR1 LGHNA and CDR2 YNFKEQ. V lost 0 bases and J lost 6, with 11 bases in between. The CDR3 runs to 15 residues. CDR3 in amino acids: CASSQDLMSAGELFF. CDR3 nucleotides: TGTGCCAGCAGCCAAGATCTAATGAGTGCCGGGGAGCTGTTTTTT.

The J gene is TRBJ2-2, the V gene TRBV7-8, with D possibly being TRBD1 (6 bases). V was shortened by 1 base and J by 7 bases, with 19 bases between the two germline ends. Germline V gene data show CDR1 as SGHVS and CDR2 as FQNEAQ. The CDR3 has 17 residues. CDR3 in DNA: TGTGCCAGCAGCTTAGTCTTTAGTGCAGGGGTAGTCGGGGAGCTGTTTTTT. It is translated as CASSLVFSAGVVGELFF.

The rearrangement uses TRBV28 and TRBJ2-2; 8 bases fit TRBD1. Germline CDR1 MDHEN, CDR2 SYDVKM. The junction had 11 bases not matched to a gene; V was cut back by 7 bases and J by 4 bases. This CDR3 spans 16 amino acids. The CDR3 sequence: CASTWTGFVGTGELFF. DNA for the CDR3: TGTGCCAGCACCTGGACAGGGTTTGTGGGCACCGGGGAGCTGTTTTTT.

Here the CDR3 DNA reads TGTGCCAGCAGCCAAAGATTTAGTCAAACGGGACTAAGAAATGAAGCTTTCTTT. Its translation is CASSQRFSQTGLRNEAFF. The chain carries TRBV7-9 and TRBJ1-1; perhaps TRBD1 as D (5 bases). Trimming shortened V by 5 bases and J by 7 bases, and 29 bases separated the two germline ends. CDR1 is SEHNR, CDR2 FQNEAQ, per germline (reference sequence). The CDR3 extends over 18 amino acids. Together with reference TRBV7-9 and TRBJ1-1, the CDR3 gives the full variable domain: DTGVSQNPRHKITKRGQNVTFRCDPISEHNRLYWYRQTLGQGPEFLTYFQNEAQLEKSRLLSDRFSAERPKGSFSTLEIQRTEQGDSAMYLCASSQRFSQTGLRNEAFFGQGTRLTVV.

This rearrangement joins TRBV24-1 to TRBJ1-5; 7 bases fit TRBD1. J gave up 0 bases and V 4 bases, and 14 bases lay outside the gene matches. This CDR3 comprises 19 residues. The V gene's germline CDR1 is KGHDR and CDR2 SFDVKD. For the CDR3, the DNA is TGTGCCACCAGTGACCCCCCGGGACAGCTAGATCATAGCAATCAGCCCCAGCATTTT. It codes for CATSDPPGQLDHSNQPQHF.

This clone was observed a single time. This chain's CDR3 is CASSESGKFSAEAFF. Here the CDR3 DNA reads TGTGCCAGCAGTGAATCCGGGAAGTTCAGCGCTGAAGCTTTCTTT. The V call is TRBV25-1, the J call TRBJ1-1; no firm D call. Germline CDR1 reads MGHDK; CDR2 reads SYGVNS. This CDR3 spans 15 amino acids. With 1 base removed from V and 6 bases from J, the gap between germline ends came to 15 bases.

This chain connects TRBV20-1 to TRBJ1-2; TRBD1 is a possible D gene (5 bases). The CDR3 sequence is 11 residues long. Germline CDR1 DFQATT, CDR2 SNEGSKA (reference sequence). Trimming cost V 6 bases and J 4 bases, with 9 bases left between them. As DNA, the CDR3 is TGCAGTGCCAGGGATGCCTATGGCTACACCTTC. It is translated as CSARDAYGYTF.

This rearrangement joins TRBV4-3 to TRBJ2-2, with a weak D call TRBD2 (6 bases). Trimming removed 0 bases from V and 6 bases from J, with 17 bases in between. The CDR3 has 17 residues. The germline V gene encodes CDR1 LGHNA and CDR2 YSLEER. The CDR3 DNA reads as TGCGCCAGCAGCCAAGATAGGTTGTACGGGAGTGCCGGGGAGCTGTTTTTT. Amino acid sequence: CASSQDRLYGSAGELFF.

V and J are TRBV2 and TRBJ1-2; D might be TRBD1 (5 bases). The V end lost 5 bases, the J end lost 8 bases, and 21 bases lay between the germline ends. This CDR3 region has 15 residues. The germline CDR1 and CDR2 sequences are SNHLY and FYNNEI. The CDR3 DNA is TGTGCCAGCAGTAGGACGGGACCGCGGGATGGGGGCTACACCTTC. Translating gives CASSRTGPRDGGYTF.

This clone was seen just once. The chain joins TRBV6-1 to TRBJ1-5; no definite D call. Germline V CDR1 and CDR2: MNHNS, SASEGT. CDR3 length equals 14 residues. The V end lost 1 base, the J end lost 5 bases, and 9 bases lay between the germline ends. CDR3 sequence reads: CASSEGVGDQPQHF. Here the CDR3 DNA reads TGTGCCAGCAGTGAAGGAGTGGGAGATCAGCCCCAGCATTTT.

The genes are TRBV6-4 and TRBJ2-6; possible D gene TRBD1, 5 bases. Trimming left V 6 bases short and J 1 base short, with 10 bases between. Looked up from germline, CDR1 is MRHNA and CDR2 is SNTAGT. The CDR3 runs 15 residues. The CDR3 bases are TGTGCCAGCAGCGACCAGGGTTCTGGGGCCAACGTCCTGACTTTC. Encoded protein: CASSDQGSGANVLTF.

This clone came up once. This chain uses TRBV24-1 with TRBJ2-1; TRBD1 matches at 9 bases. With V trimmed by 1 base and J by 0 bases, 6 bases remained unmatched. Germline V gene data show CDR1 as KGHDR and CDR2 as SFDVKD. CDR3 size: 18 residues. The CDR3 sequence is CATSDLGDRGSSYNEQFF. CDR3 in DNA: TGTGCCACCAGTGATTTAGGAGACAGGGGGAGCTCCTACAATGAGCAGTTCTTC.

V usage is TRBV7-9 and J usage is TRBJ1-3; D is undetermined. Germline CDR1 SEHNR, CDR2 FQNEAQ (reference sequence). Trimming stripped 2 bases from V and 0 bases from J, with 8 bases between. The CDR3 contains 15 residues. For the CDR3, the DNA is TGTGCCAGCAGCTTAAACAGCTTCTCTGGAAACACCATATATTTT. As protein: CASSLNSFSGNTIYF.

The chain is built from TRBV28 and TRBJ1-1; TRBD1 might be the D (5 bases). V lost 1 base to trimming and J lost 5 bases, with 14 bases between them. Germline V gene sequence: CDR1 MDHEN, CDR2 SYDVKM. CDR3 length equals 15 residues. The CDR3 loop reads CASSLFLGAGTEAFF. For the CDR3, the DNA is TGTGCCAGCAGTTTATTCCTAGGGGCGGGGACTGAAGCTTTCTTT.

The chain recombines TRBV27 with TRBJ1-5; D gene uncertain. V lost 4 bases to trimming and J lost 0 bases, with 10 bases between them. The germline V gene encodes CDR1 MNHEY and CDR2 SMNVEV (reference sequence). CDR3 size: 15 residues. The CDR3 DNA reads as TGTGCCAGCAGTTCGACATCTTATAGCAATCAGCCCCAGCATTTT. Residues: CASSSTSYSNQPQHF.

The genes are TRBV12-3 or TRBV12-4 and TRBJ1-5, with unresolved D. CDR3 size: 13 residues. With 9 bases removed from V and 0 bases from J, the gap between germline ends came to 9 bases. CDR3 DNA sequence: TGTGCCAGTCGTATAAATAGCAATCAGCCCCAGCATTTT. This gives the protein CASRINSNQPQHF.

The chain is built from TRBV6-5 and TRBJ1-1, with D tentatively TRBD1 (6 bases). V lost 0 bases, J lost 14 bases, and 19 bases lay in between. Germline values: CDR1 MNHEY, CDR2 SVGAGI. The CDR3 contains 14 residues. The CDR3 DNA sequence: TGTGCCAGCAGTTACTCAAGGATGGCAGGGGCGGTGTTCTTT. Translating gives CASSYSRMAGAVFF.

The chain couples TRBV5-5 to TRBJ1-2; TRBD1 matches at 8 bases. Losses at the gene ends were 0 bases for V and 7 bases for J; bases not matched to a gene: 2. The CDR3 runs to 13 residues. The V gene's germline CDR1 is SGHKS and CDR2 YYEKEE (reference sequence). CDR3 region: CASSLGQGFGYTF. The DNA for the CDR3 is TGTGCCAGCAGCTTGGGACAGGGGTTTGGCTACACCTTC. The whole variable domain, remainder taken from reference TRBV5-5 and TRBJ1-2, is DAGVTQSPTHLIKTRGQQVTLRCSPISGHKSVSWYQQVLGQGPQFIFQYYEKEERGRGNFPDRFSARQFPNYSSELNVNALLLGDSALYLCASSLGQGFGYTFGSGTRLTVV.

The count of this clone is one. The V gene is TRBV15, the J gene TRBJ1-6; no clear D gene. V was clipped by 6 bases and J by 10 bases, with 16 bases between them. CDR1 LNHNV and CDR2 YYDKDF come from the germline V gene (reference sequence). This CDR3 comprises 14 residues. The CDR3 sequence is CATSLGLSGSPLHF. CDR3 DNA sequence: TGTGCCACCAGTCTTGGACTCTCCGGGTCACCCCTCCACTTT.

As DNA, the CDR3 is TGTGCCAGCAGCCCTAACCCGGGTTCCGGGGAGCTGTTTTTT. This codes for CASSPNPGSGELFF. The chain links TRBV7-7 to TRBJ2-2; D unclear. V was shortened by 5 bases and J by 6 bases, with 13 bases between the two germline ends. The CDR3 extends over 14 amino acids. Germline V gene data show CDR1 as SSHAT and CDR2 as FNYEAQ (reference sequence).